The present entry profiles one T cell receptor (beta chain) with its context. These data belong to a study of early T cells in non-severe SARS-CoV-2 infection. TCRdb analysed the 5' RACE reads with MiXCR anew, one entry per CDR3 protein. The data show roughly 66,000 distinct CDR3 sequences, roughly 9% seen once. Per the germline V gene, CDR1 is SGHVS and CDR2 is FNYEAQ. The CDR3 length is 14 residues. The junction had 6 bases not matched to a gene; V was cut back by 5 bases and J by 3 bases. The chain recombines TRBV7-6 with TRBJ2-5, with 7 bases identical to TRBD1. Source material: whole blood. This receptor was obtained from an adult who was a healthcare worker with PCR-confirmed SARS-CoV-2 infection or an uninfected control (not recorded which). The CDR3 sequence: CASSLQTGKETQYF. The CDR3 nucleotides are TGTGCCAGCAGCCTGCAGACAGGGAAAGAGACCCAGTACTTC.